This T cell receptor (beta chain) comes out of a study of T cell responses to AZD1222 COVID-19 vaccine. Broader study findings: All repertoire sampling was performed exclusively after the peak T cell response. Clonal diversity was possibly underestimated; the donors were predominantly white British and more often female. With dominance at 160-218 and 743-854, vaccine-associated CD4 TCRs spanned spike.

The data were produced by immunoSEQ multiplex PCR, yet TCRdb's version contains in-frame clones alone and is incomplete. Of about 110,000 clones listed, about nine tenths were seen once; the top ten hold approximately 5.4%. Details on this clone: The target antigen is unknown.

The CDR3 is 15 amino acids. The ends lost 0 bases at V and 5 bases at J; junction bases unmatched: 4. Germline V gives CDR1 SGHRS, CDR2 YFSETQ. This specimen was peripheral blood, taken on day 0 of AZD1222 vaccination. V gene TRBV5-1 combines with J gene TRBJ1-1, with 10 bases aligning to TRBD1. The receptor comes from an adult in good health. The CDR3 coding sequence is TGCGCCAGCAGCTTGGGCGGACAGGGGGGGACTGAAGCTTTCTTT. Translation: CASSLGGQGGTEAFF.